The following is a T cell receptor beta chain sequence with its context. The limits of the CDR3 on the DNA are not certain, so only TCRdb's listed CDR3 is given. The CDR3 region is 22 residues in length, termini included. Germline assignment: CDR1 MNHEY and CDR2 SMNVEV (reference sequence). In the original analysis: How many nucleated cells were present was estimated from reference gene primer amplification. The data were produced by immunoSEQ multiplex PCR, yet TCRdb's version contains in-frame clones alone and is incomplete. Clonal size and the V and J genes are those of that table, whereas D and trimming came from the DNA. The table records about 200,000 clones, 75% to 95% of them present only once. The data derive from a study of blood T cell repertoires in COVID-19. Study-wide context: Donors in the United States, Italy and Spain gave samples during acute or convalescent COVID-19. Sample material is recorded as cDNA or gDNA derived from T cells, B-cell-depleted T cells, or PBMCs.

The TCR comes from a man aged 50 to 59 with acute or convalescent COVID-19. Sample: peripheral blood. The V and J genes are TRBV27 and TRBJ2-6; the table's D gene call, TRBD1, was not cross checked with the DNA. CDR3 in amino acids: CASSFGPGWTHYPPSGANVLTF.